This is a list of T cell receptor beta chains from one sample in a study of Graves' ophthalmopathy and Graves' hyperthyroidism. TCRdb re-derived calls from the multiplex PCR reads in MiXCR, one entry per CDR3 protein. The sample has over 500,000 distinct CDR3 sequences; about 20% are singletons. Sequences were obtained from peripheral blood. The receptors derive from a woman aged 18-30 years with stable Graves' hyperthyroidism. Some clones in this sample may be carry-over from other donors' samples. The CDR3 runs from the conserved cysteine through the conserved F or W. The D gene is left open where the match is weak. The size field is filled for only some rows; it gives once, few, many or a size class.

v_call	cdr3_length	d_call	j_call	clone_size	cdr3_nt	cdr3_aa
TRBV27	15	TRBD1	TRBJ1-5	many	TGTGCCAGCAGTTTTCTGGGACAGGGGGGACAGCCCCAGCATTTT	CASSFLGQGGQPQHF
TRBV12-3/TRBV12-4	15	TRBD1	TRBJ1-5	many	TGTGCCAGCAGTTCCGGACAGGGAAGCAATCAGCCCCAGCATTTT	CASSSGQGSNQPQHF
TRBV2	14	.	TRBJ2-7	.	TGTGCCAGCATCCTTCAGGGGATCCCCCCCGAGCAGTACTTC	CASILQGIPPEQYF
TRBV6-1	15	.	TRBJ1-5	few	TGTGCCAGCAGCGCAAAATACCCCGGGAATCAGCCCCAGCATTTT	CASSAKYPGNQPQHF
TRBV30	15	.	TRBJ1-1	many	TGTGCCTGGAGTGTACGTGGACATACGAACACTGAAGCTTTCTTT	CAWSVRGHTNTEAFF
TRBV28	17	.	TRBJ2-4	.	TGTGCCAGCAGTTTACGGGGGACCGACCGAGCCAAAAACATTAAGTACTTC	CASSLRGTDRAKNIKYF
TRBV12-5	13	TRBD1	TRBJ1-1	few	TGTGCTAGTGTCCAGGGGGGGAACACTGAAGCTTTCTTT	CASVQGGNTEAFF
TRBV28	16	TRBD1	TRBJ1-6	.	TGTGCCAGCAGGTTACAGGACAGGGGGTATAATTCACCCCTCCACTTT	CASRLQDRGYNSPLHF
TRBV5-1	15	TRBD1	TRBJ1-5	many	TGCGCCAGCAGCTTGGACAGGGGCGACAATCAGCCCCAGCATTTT	CASSLDRGDNQPQHF
TRBV20-1	10	.	TRBJ2-7	few	TGCAGTGCTCGCTCGTGGGAGCAGTACTTC	CSARSWEQYF
TRBV30	14	.	TRBJ1-3	.	TGTGCCTGGAGCGGGGGCACCTCTGGAAACACCATATATTTT	CAWSGGTSGNTIYF
TRBV5-1	14	.	TRBJ2-2	many	TGCGCCAGCAGCTCTCCAAGGACCGGCGGGGAGCTGTTTTTT	CASSSPRTGGELFF
TRBV6-5	14	.	TRBJ1-6	many	TGTGCCAGCATGCGGCGATTTGGGAATTCACCCCTCCACTTT	CASMRRFGNSPLHF
TRBV7-9	16	TRBD1	TRBJ2-7	many	TGTGCCAGCAGCCACAGGGGGTTTAAACCGGACTACGAGCAGTACTTC	CASSHRGFKPDYEQYF
TRBV28	16	TRBD1	TRBJ2-7	many	TGTGCCAGCAGTGCCCCCCGGGACAGGGTTGCCTACGAGCAGTACTTC	CASSAPRDRVAYEQYF
TRBV6-1	14	.	TRBJ2-7	.	TGTGCCAGCAGCCGGACTGTTACATCTTACGAGCAGTACTTC	CASSRTVTSYEQYF
TRBV12-3/TRBV12-4	14	TRBD1	TRBJ2-5	.	TGTGCCAGCAGAGTAGGGGGCTGGGCAGAGACCCAGTACTTC	CASRVGGWAETQYF
TRBV6-2/TRBV6-3	16	.	TRBJ2-6	many	TGTGCCAGCAGCCCCCTTTTGCGGCCGGAGGCCAACGTCCTGACTTTC	CASSPLLRPEANVLTF
TRBV19	15	.	TRBJ2-5	many	TGTGCCAGCACCCACGGCGTCTCCCAGTTGGAGACCCAGTACTTC	CASTHGVSQLETQYF
TRBV12-3/TRBV12-4	11	.	TRBJ2-2	many	TGTGCCAGCAGTCTTTTGTGGGAGCTGTTTTTT	CASSLLWELFF
TRBV11-1	19	.	TRBJ1-3	many	TGTGCCAGCAGCTTAGCTAATTATGTCATCTCTCGCTCTGGAAACACCATATATTTT	CASSLANYVISRSGNTIYF
TRBV10-3	14	TRBD1	TRBJ2-2	few	TGTGCCACCCTCCGACAGGGCAGAACCGGGGAGCTGTTTTTT	CATLRQGRTGELFF
TRBV6-5	14	.	TRBJ1-5	many	TGTGCCAGCAGTTATCCCTCGGGGACTCAGCCCCAGCATTTT	CASSYPSGTQPQHF
TRBV12-3/TRBV12-4	12	.	TRBJ2-7	many	TGTGCCAGCAGTTTATGGAGTTACGAGCAGTACTTC	CASSLWSYEQYF
TRBV11-2	14	.	TRBJ1-6	.	TGTGCCAGCAGCTTAGCGGAGGGCCATTCACCCCTCCACTTT	CASSLAEGHSPLHF
TRBV2	16	.	TRBJ2-5	.	TGTGCCAGCAGTGGCTCCTGGGGCTTGGGGCAAGAGACCCAGTACTTC	CASSGSWGLGQETQYF
TRBV29-1	15	TRBD1	TRBJ2-7	.	TGCAGCGTTGGAGGGGGCAGGCGAGCCTCCTACGAGCAGTACTTC	CSVGGGRRASYEQYF
TRBV7-9	13	TRBD1	TRBJ1-1	few	TGTGCCACCTCGGGACAGGGGGTCACTGAAGCTTTCTTT	CATSGQGVTEAFF
TRBV27	14	TRBD2	TRBJ2-5	many	TGTGCCAGCAGTTTCGGTAGCGGGACGAAGACCCAGTACTTC	CASSFGSGTKTQYF
TRBV13	13	.	TRBJ1-6	many	TGTGCCAGCAGCTTAAATCGGGGTTCACCCCTCCACTTT	CASSLNRGSPLHF
TRBV5-1	14	.	TRBJ1-1	.	TGCGCCAGCAGCTTGGAAGCGGAAAACACTGAAGCTTTCTTT	CASSLEAENTEAFF
TRBV9	15	.	TRBJ1-3	.	TGTGCCAGCAGCGTAGAAGAGGCGCCGGGAAACACCATATATTTT	CASSVEEAPGNTIYF
TRBV6-1	15	TRBD1	TRBJ2-7	many	TGTGCCAGCAGTGAGAAGACAGGGTTGTTATACGAGCAGTACTTC	CASSEKTGLLYEQYF
TRBV12-3/TRBV12-4	14	.	TRBJ1-1	many	TGTGCCAGCAGTTTAAGGCTGTGGGACACTGAAGCTTTCTTT	CASSLRLWDTEAFF
TRBV25-1	16	.	TRBJ2-6	many	TGTGCCAGCAGTGGTGATGTTCTCTCTGGGGCCAACGTCCTGACTTTC	CASSGDVLSGANVLTF
TRBV6-1	15	.	TRBJ1-5	many	TGTGCCAGCCATCCGGACCAATATAGCAATCAGCCCCAGCATTTT	CASHPDQYSNQPQHF
TRBV6-1	15	.	TRBJ2-5	many	TGTGCCAGCAGTGAAGCGCAAGGGGGGCAGGAGACCCAGTACTTC	CASSEAQGGQETQYF
TRBV6-1	14	.	TRBJ1-3	many	TGTGCCAGCAGACTCCCCGACAGCCGAAACACCATATATTTT	CASRLPDSRNTIYF
TRBV11-2	16	TRBD2	TRBJ2-2	few	TGTGCCAGCAGCCCGTGGACTAGCGGGAAGGCCGGGGAGCTGTTTTTT	CASSPWTSGKAGELFF
TRBV20-1	12	.	TRBJ1-1	many	TGCAGTGCTAGAGTAACTGAGGTGGGAGCTTTCTTT	CSARVTEVGAFF
TRBV30	13	.	TRBJ1-2	few	TGTGCCTGGAGGGGTACAGGGTCGGGTGGCTACACCTTC	CAWRGTGSGGYTF
TRBV6-1	16	.	TRBJ1-2	few	TGTGCCAGCAGTGACGAGGTGGCAGCGATCAATTATGGCTACACCTTC	CASSDEVAAINYGYTF
TRBV12-3/TRBV12-4	18	.	TRBJ2-5	many	TGTGCCAGCAGTAACACTAGACAGGCCCTGCCTAAGTTGGAGACCCAGTACTTC	CASSNTRQALPKLETQYF
TRBV7-3	14	.	TRBJ1-2	many	TGTGCCAGCAGCTTATACGGGTCCGGCTATGGCTACACCTTC	CASSLYGSGYGYTF
TRBV6-9	15	TRBD1	TRBJ2-5	many	TGTGCCCACCGCTGCGAGGGACAGACACAAGAGACCCAGTACTTC	CAHRCEGQTQETQYF
TRBV6-1	15	.	TRBJ1-3	.	TGTGCCAGCAGTGAGTGGGTTTCAGGTGGAAACACCATATATTTT	CASSEWVSGGNTIYF
TRBV30	11	.	TRBJ1-1	many	TGTGCCTGGAGTTACGACGTTGAAGCTTTCTTT	CAWSYDVEAFF
TRBV7-6	14	TRBD1	TRBJ2-7	many	TGTGCCAGCAGCTCAAGGACAGGGGGGTACGAGCAGTACTTC	CASSSRTGGYEQYF
TRBV20-1	15	.	TRBJ1-2	many	TGCAGTGCTAGAGTTCTGGGAACCGACCGCTATGGCTACACCTTC	CSARVLGTDRYGYTF
TRBV2	15	TRBD1	TRBJ2-4	.	TGTGCCAGCAGTCCAGACCGGGACAGGGTTAACATTCAGTACTTC	CASSPDRDRVNIQYF
TRBV12-3/TRBV12-4	17	.	TRBJ1-1	few	TGTGCCAGCAGTTATTCCGGGGGAGTGGAAGCGAACACTGAAGCTTTCTTT	CASSYSGGVEANTEAFF
TRBV2	13	.	TRBJ1-6	.	TGTGCCAGCAGAGGGGGGCAGGTGGCACCCCTCCACTTT	CASRGGQVAPLHF
TRBV2	15	TRBD1	TRBJ2-2	many	TGTGCCAGCAGATCATCGACAGGGCGGGCCGGGGAGCTGTTTTTT	CASRSSTGRAGELFF
TRBV6-1	18	TRBD1	TRBJ2-6	many	TGTGCCAGCAGTGAAAAGGGACAGGGGTATCTCGGGGCCAACGTCCTGACTTTC	CASSEKGQGYLGANVLTF
TRBV6-5	15	TRBD2	TRBJ2-5	.	TGTGCCAGCAGTTACACCAGCGGGAGGGCGGAGACCCAGTACTTC	CASSYTSGRAETQYF